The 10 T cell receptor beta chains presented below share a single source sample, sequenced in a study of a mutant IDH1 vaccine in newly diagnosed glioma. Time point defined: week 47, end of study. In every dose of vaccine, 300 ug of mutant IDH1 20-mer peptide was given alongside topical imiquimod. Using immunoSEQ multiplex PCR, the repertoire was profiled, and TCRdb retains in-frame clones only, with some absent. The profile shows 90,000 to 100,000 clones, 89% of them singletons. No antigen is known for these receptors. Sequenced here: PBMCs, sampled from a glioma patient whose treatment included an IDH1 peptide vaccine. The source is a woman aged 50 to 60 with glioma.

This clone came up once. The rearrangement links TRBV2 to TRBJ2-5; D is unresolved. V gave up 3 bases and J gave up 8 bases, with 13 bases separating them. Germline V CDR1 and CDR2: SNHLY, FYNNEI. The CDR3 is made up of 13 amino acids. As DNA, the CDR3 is TGTGCCAGCAGTGAGGAGACAAGGCGAACCCAGTACTTC. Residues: CASSEETRRTQYF.

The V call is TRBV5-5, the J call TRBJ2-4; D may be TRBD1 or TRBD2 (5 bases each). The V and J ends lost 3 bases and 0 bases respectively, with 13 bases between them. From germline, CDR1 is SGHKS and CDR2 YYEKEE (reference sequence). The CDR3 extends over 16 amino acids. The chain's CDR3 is CASSSREILAKNIQYF. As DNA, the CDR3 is TGTGCCAGCAGCTCCAGGGAGATTCTAGCCAAAAACATTCAGTACTTC.

The CDR3 reads CASSPTAGEETQYF. The CDR3 DNA sequence: TGTGCCAGCTCACCAACAGCGGGAGAAGAGACCCAGTACTTC. V usage is TRBV18 and J usage is TRBJ2-5; 8 nucleotides align to TRBD2. Germline values: CDR1 KGHSH, CDR2 LQKENI. The CDR3 extends over 14 amino acids. With 2 bases clipped from V and 3 bases from J, the junction kept 2 bases outside the gene matches. The whole variable domain, filled in from reference TRBV18 and TRBJ2-5, reads NAGVMQNPRHLVRRRGQEARLRCSPMKGHSHVYWYRQLPEEGLKFMVYLQKENIIDESGMPKERFSAEFPKEGPSILRIQQVVRGDSAAYFCASSPTAGEETQYFGPGTRLLVL.

CDR3 residues: CASSQAVQIRGTVNSPLHF. The DNA of the CDR3 is TGCGCCAGCAGCCAAGCGGTCCAGATCCGAGGGACAGTTAATTCACCCCTCCACTTT. The rearrangement uses TRBV4-1 and TRBJ1-6; TRBD1 matches 7 bases. CDR3 length: 19 amino acids. The germline CDR1 and CDR2 sequences are MGHRA and YSYEKL. The V and J ends lost 1 base and 6 bases, in that order; junction bases with no gene match: 15.

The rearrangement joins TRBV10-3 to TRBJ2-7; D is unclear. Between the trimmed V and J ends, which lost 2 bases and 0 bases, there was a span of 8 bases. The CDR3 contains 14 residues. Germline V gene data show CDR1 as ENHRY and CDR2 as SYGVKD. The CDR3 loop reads CAISEPSSSYEQYF. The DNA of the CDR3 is TGTGCCATCAGTGAGCCTAGTTCCTCCTACGAGCAGTACTTC.

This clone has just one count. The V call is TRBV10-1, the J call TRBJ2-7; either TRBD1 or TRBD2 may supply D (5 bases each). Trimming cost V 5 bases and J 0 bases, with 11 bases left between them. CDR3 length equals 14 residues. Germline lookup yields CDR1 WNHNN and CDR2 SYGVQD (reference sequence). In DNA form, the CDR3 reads TGCGCCAGCAGTCCCGGGACCCGCTCCTACGAGCAGTACTTC. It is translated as CASSPGTRSYEQYF.

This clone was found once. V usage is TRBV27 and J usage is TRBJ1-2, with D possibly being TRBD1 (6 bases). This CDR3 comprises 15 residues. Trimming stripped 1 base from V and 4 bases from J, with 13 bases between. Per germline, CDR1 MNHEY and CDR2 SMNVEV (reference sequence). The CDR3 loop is CASSLYGGGGYGYTF. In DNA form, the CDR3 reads TGTGCCAGCAGTTTATATGGAGGGGGAGGCTATGGCTACACCTTC.

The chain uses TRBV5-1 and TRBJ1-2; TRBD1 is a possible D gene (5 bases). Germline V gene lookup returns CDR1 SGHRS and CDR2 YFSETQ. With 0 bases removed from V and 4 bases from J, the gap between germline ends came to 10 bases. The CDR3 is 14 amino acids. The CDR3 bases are TGCGCCAGCAGCTTGGAAGACAGCATCTATGGCTACACCTTC. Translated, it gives CASSLEDSIYGYTF.

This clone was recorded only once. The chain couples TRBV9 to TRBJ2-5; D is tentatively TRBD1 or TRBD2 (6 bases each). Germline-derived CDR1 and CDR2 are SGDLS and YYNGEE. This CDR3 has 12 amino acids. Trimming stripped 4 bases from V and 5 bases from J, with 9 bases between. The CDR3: CASSFGGETQYF. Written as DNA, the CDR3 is TGTGCCAGCAGCTTCGGGGGCGAGACCCAGTACTTC.

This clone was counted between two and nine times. CDR3 nucleotides: TGCGCCAGCAGCCAAGATCCAGGGGGCTATGGCTACACCTTC. It encodes CASSQDPGGYGYTF. This rearrangement joins TRBV4-1 to TRBJ1-2; 7 positions match TRBD1. The CDR3 extends over 14 amino acids. The V gene's germline CDR1 is MGHRA and CDR2 YSYEKL. Germline trimming cut 0 bases from V and 4 bases from J; bases unmatched to any gene: 2.